This T cell receptor beta chain comes out of a study of T cells in Graves' hyperthyroidism and ophthalmopathy. On the study more broadly: The blood sample was taken at first diagnosis, before treatment began. Study results and caveats: A model of 13 V-J features distinguished ophthalmopathy from stable hyperthyroidism. Most clonotypes that expanded in the thyroid above 0.001 also showed up in blood.

What was amplified from RNA transcripts were TCR beta CDR3 regions. The study used the HTBI primer set for a first-round RT-PCR of the TCR CDR3. TCRdb processed the multiplex PCR reads anew with MiXCR; each CDR3 protein has one entry. Of around 600,000 distinct CDR3 sequences in the sample, roughly a sixth are singletons; the top ten hold 2.5% to 4%. Per the germline V gene, CDR1 is SNHLY and CDR2 is FYNNEI. Trimming removed 6 bases from V and 0 bases from J, with 11 bases in between. The CDR3 length is 14 residues. In this sample, this clonotype turned up many times. Its target is unknown. Patients were excluded because of uncontrolled infection, other autoimmune disease, pregnancy or lactation.

The chain employs TRBV2 and TRBJ1-2; D perhaps matches TRBD1 (6 bases). The sample comprised blood. The clonotype comes from a woman aged 40 to 50 with Graves' ophthalmopathy. Here the CDR3 reads CASSTQGTNYGYTF. As DNA, the CDR3 is TGTGCCAGCAGCACACAGGGTACTAACTATGGCTACACCTTC.